This T cell receptor beta chain was sequenced during a study of blood T cell repertoires in COVID-19. Study summary: The study drew acute and convalescent COVID-19 samples from the United States, Italy and Spain. T cells, B-cell-depleted T cells, or PBMCs provided the cDNA or gDNA that served as material.

Authors' analysis steps: Amplifying reference gene primers gave estimates of nucleated cell counts. TCRdb's copy holds only in-frame clones and misses some; the assay was immunoSEQ multiplex PCR. V, J and clone size are those of that table, while D and trimming were read from the DNA. The table has over 55,000 clones, about nine tenths seen once. V gave up 5 bases and J gave up 3 bases; unmatched junction bases: 8. The CDR3 runs 16 residues. The germline V gene encodes CDR1 MNHEY and CDR2 SMNVEV (reference sequence). The chain has TRBV27 and TRBJ1-3, with 9 nucleotides matching TRBD1. Specimen: peripheral blood. The clonotype comes from a man aged 45-65 years with active COVID-19. In DNA, the CDR3 is TGTGCCAGCAGTCCAATGGGACAGGGCTATGGAAACACCATATATTTT. Translation gives CASSPMGQGYGNTIYF.